This T cell receptor (beta chain) stems from a study of OX40 agonist ivuxolimab in advanced cancers. Study information: The mean age was about 57 years, ranging from about 20 to 79, with about 87% of participants male.

If patients had autoimmune disease history or systemic immunosuppression, they were excluded. This CDR3 has 15 amino acids. The ends lost 3 bases at V and 1 base at J; junction bases unmatched: 2. Germline CDR1 SGHRS, CDR2 YFSETQ. Libraries were prepared by immunoSEQ multiplex PCR; TCRdb keeps only in-frame clonotypes and omits some of them. Here the sample spans 50,000 to 75,000 clones, roughly 90% being singletons. The source of this sequence is an adult with an advanced solid tumor such as melanoma, head and neck, liver or kidney cancer. The source was CD4+ or CD8+ T cells sorted from blood, collected in a trial of the OX40 agonist ivuxolimab. V is TRBV5-1 and J is TRBJ2-5; 11 bases are shared with TRBD1. The CDR3 is CASSWGTGGQETQYF. The DNA for the CDR3 is TGCGCCAGCAGCTGGGGGACAGGGGGCCAAGAGACCCAGTACTTC.